The sequence of this T cell receptor (beta chain) was determined in a study of radiotherapy plus CTLA-4 blockade in lung cancer (dated 2018 in TCRdb). Concerning the study at large: Objective responses were observed in around 20% of enrolled patients, and disease control was achieved in about 32%.

For this clone: Its antigen remains undetermined. The record has no base qualities; no much larger clone is one base away.

The research as a whole found: After treatment with radiotherapy and ipilimumab, TCR clones that originated in tumors expanded in peripheral blood. Early dynamic changes in blood T cell clones, together with increased serum interferon-beta after radiation, were reported as the strongest predictors of response.

At the junction V is shortened by 0 bases and J by 0 bases, with 8 bases in between. CDR1 MNHEY and CDR2 SVGAGI are derived from the germline V gene. The CDR3 covers 15 residues, taking in both the cysteine and the phenylalanine. The DNA shown is the 45-base CDR3, in frame from base 1. Libraries were constructed by the immunoSEQ multiplex PCR assay. Entries here come from immuneACCESS through TCRdb and include only in-frame sequences with V and J called. Some clones fail to appear in such tables; in the studies checked, an unresolved V gene covers under half of the shortfall, and the cause of the remainder is unknown. The sample records tens of thousands of clones, roughly 84% of which are singletons. Roughly two fifths of the sample lies in the top ten. The study tested focal radiation therapy combined with CTLA-4 blockade (ipilimumab) in patients with chemo-refractory metastatic non-small-cell lung cancer.

The chain was built from TRBV6-5 and TRBJ1-1; TRBD1 is perhaps the D gene, given 5 matching bases. This clonotype was sampled from a human donor with non-small cell lung cancer that progressed on radiotherapy plus ipilimumab. The sequenced sample was peripheral blood, obtained from a patient treated with radiotherapy plus ipilimumab. The nucleotide sequence is given as TGTGCCAGCAGTTACTCTCGGGGGTTGAACACTGAAGCTTTCTTT. It translates to CASSYSRGLNTEAFF.